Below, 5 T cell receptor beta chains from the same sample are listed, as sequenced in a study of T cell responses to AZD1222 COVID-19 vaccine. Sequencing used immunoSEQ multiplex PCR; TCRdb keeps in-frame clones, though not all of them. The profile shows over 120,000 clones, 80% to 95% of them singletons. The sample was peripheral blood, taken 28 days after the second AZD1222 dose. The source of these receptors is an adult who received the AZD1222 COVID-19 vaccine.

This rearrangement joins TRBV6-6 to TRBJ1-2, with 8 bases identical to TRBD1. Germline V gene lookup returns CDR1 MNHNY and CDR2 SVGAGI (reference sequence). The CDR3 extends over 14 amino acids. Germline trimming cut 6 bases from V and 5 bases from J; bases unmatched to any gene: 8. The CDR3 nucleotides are TGTGCCAGCAGACCCACAGGGGGGGAATATGGCTACACCTTC. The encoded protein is CASRPTGGEYGYTF.

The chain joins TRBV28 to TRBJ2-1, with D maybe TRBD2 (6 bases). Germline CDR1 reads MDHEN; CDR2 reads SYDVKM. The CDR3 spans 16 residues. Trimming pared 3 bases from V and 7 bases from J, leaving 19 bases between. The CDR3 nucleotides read TGTGCCAGCAGTTTTGGTTGGACTATAGGATTGAATGAGCAGTTCTTC. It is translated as CASSFGWTIGLNEQFF.

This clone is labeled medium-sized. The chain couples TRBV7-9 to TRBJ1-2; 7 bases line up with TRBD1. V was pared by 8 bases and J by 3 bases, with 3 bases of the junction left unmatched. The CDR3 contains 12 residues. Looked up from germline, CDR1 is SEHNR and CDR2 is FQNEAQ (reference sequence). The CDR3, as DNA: TGTGCCAGCGGACAGGATGACTATGGCTACACCTTC. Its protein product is CASGQDDYGYTF. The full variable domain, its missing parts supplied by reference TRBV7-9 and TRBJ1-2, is DTGVSQNPRHKITKRGQNVTFRCDPISEHNRLYWYRQTLGQGPEFLTYFQNEAQLEKSRLLSDRFSAERPKGSFSTLEIQRTEQGDSAMYLCASGQDDYGYTFGSGTRLTVV.

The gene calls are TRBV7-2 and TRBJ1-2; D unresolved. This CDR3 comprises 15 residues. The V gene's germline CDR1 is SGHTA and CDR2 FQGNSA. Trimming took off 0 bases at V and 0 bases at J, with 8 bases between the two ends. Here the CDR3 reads CASSLATHTNYGYTF. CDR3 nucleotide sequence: TGTGCCAGCAGCTTAGCGACACACACTAACTATGGCTACACCTTC.

The CDR3 nucleotides are TGTGCCAGCAGCTTTGACAACACTGAAGCTTTCTTT. Protein: CASSFDNTEAFF. The rearrangement uses TRBV7-9 and TRBJ1-1, with D uncertain. This CDR3 comprises 12 residues. Germline CDR1 reads SEHNR; CDR2 reads FQNEAQ (reference sequence). V shed 3 bases and J shed 2 bases, with 4 bases lying between them.